The subject of this entry is one T cell receptor beta chain. This record comes from a study of blood T cell repertoires in COVID-19. The protocol was immunoSEQ multiplex PCR, while the TCRdb copy is restricted to in-frame clones and leaves out a portion. The sample holds 450,000 to 500,000 clones, around 90% seen once. Germline CDR1 and CDR2: GTSNPN and SVGIG (reference sequence). Between the trimmed V and J ends, which lost 2 bases and 1 base, there was a span of 8 bases. The CDR3 is made up of 13 amino acids. This TCR was recovered from a woman under 30 who had recovered from COVID-19. This chain connects TRBV30 to TRBJ1-2; D is perhaps TRBD1 (6 bases). The specimen sequenced was PBMCs or T cells enriched from blood (not recorded which). In DNA form, the CDR3 reads TGTGCCTGGAGTAAGGGGGATAACTATGGCTACACCTTC. Its translation is CAWSKGDNYGYTF. Together with reference TRBV30 and TRBJ1-2, the CDR3 gives the full variable domain: SQTIHQWPATLVQPVGSPLSLECTVEGTSNPNLYWYRQAAGRGLQLLFYSVGIGQISSEVPQNLSASRPQDRQFILSSKKLLLSDSGFYLCAWSKGDNYGYTFGSGTRLTVV.